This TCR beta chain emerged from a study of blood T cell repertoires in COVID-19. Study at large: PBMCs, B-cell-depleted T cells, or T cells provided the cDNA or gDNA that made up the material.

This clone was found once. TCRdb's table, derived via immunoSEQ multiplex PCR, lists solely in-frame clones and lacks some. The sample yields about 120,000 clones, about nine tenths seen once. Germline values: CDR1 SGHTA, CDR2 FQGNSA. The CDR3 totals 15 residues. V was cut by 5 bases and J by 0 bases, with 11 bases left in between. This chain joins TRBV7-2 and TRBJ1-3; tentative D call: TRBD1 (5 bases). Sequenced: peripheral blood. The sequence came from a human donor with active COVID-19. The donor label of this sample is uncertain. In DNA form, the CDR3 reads TGTGCCAGCAGCCCAGATGGACACTCTGGAAACACCATATATTTT. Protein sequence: CASSPDGHSGNTIYF.